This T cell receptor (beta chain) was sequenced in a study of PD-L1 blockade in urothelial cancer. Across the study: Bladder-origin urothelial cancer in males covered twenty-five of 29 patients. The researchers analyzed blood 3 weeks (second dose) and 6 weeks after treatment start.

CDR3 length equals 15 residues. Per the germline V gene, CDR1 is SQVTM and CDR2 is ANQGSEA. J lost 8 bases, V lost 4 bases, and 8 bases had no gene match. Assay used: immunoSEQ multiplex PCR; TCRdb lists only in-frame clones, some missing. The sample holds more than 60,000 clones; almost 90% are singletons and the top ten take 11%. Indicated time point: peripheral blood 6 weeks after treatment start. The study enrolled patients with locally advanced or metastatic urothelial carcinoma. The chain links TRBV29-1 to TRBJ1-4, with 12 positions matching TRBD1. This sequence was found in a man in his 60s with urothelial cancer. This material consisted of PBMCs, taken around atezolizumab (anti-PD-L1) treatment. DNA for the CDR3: TGCAGCGTTGCCACCACCGGGACAGGGGGCGAAAAACTGTTTTTT. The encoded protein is CSVATTGTGGEKLFF.